The following is a T cell receptor beta chain sequence with its context. V shed 3 bases and J shed 0 bases, with 3 bases lying between them. The CDR3 runs 13 residues. Germline lookup yields CDR1 KGHSH and CDR2 LQKENI. The sample belongs to a study of blood T cell repertoires in COVID-19. The overall study: Sources were T cells, B-cell-depleted T cells, or PBMCs; the material itself was cDNA or gDNA.

Libraries were prepared by immunoSEQ multiplex PCR; TCRdb keeps only in-frame clonotypes and omits some of them. Among 35,000 to 45,000 clones listed, 70% to 90% were seen once. This sequence joins TRBV18 and TRBJ1-5; D remains ambiguous. This clonotype originated in a human donor in a cohort sampled during active COVID-19. The sequenced sample consisted of peripheral blood. In DNA, the CDR3 is TGTGCCAGCTCACCCTATAGCAATCAGCCCCAGCATTTT. Its translation is CASSPYSNQPQHF.